Following are 14 T cell receptor beta chains from one sample sequenced in a study of T cells expressing NK-cell markers. Reprocessing the 5' RACE reads, TCRdb reports a single entry for every CDR3 protein and omits DNA. Its listing shows thousands of distinct CDR3 sequences. The sample taken for sequencing was blood T cells: a sorted CD56 or NKG2C T cell subset, CD4+ or CD8+ T cells, or bulk PBMC T cells (not recorded which). These receptors originate from a man between 18 and 29 years old in good health.

The rearrangement links TRBV18 to TRBJ1-2; the TCRdb D gene call, TRBD1, has no DNA to confirm it. The CDR3 runs to 13 residues. Germline V gene sequence: CDR1 KGHSH, CDR2 LQKENI. CDR3 sequence: CASSPGQMYGYTF.

The chain links TRBV6-4 to TRBJ2-1. Germline V gene sequence: CDR1 MRHNA, CDR2 SNTAGT. The CDR3 totals 15 residues. The CDR3 protein is CASSDSKSFGNEQFF.

The chain recombines TRBV3-1 with TRBJ1-1; the D call of TRBD1 rests on TCRdb alone, since no DNA is present to check it. Germline V gene data show CDR1 as LGHDT and CDR2 as YNNKEL (reference sequence). CDR3 length: 16 amino acids. The CDR3 reads CASSQDFPGGHTEAFF.

The genes are TRBV20-1 and TRBJ2-3; lacking DNA, the TRBD2 call made by TCRdb goes unchecked. CDR1 DFQATT and CDR2 SNEGSKA come from the germline V gene (reference sequence). This CDR3 comprises 15 residues. This CDR3 reads CSARIAGREADTQYF.

This chain connects TRBV7-9 to TRBJ1-1; TCRdb designates TRBD1, a call that cannot be tested without DNA. The germline V gene encodes CDR1 SEHNR and CDR2 FQNEAQ (reference sequence). CDR3 size: 15 residues. CDR3 loop: CASSLAGLGVTEAFF. The whole variable domain, filled in from reference TRBV7-9 and TRBJ1-1, reads DTGVSQNPRHKITKRGQNVTFRCDPISEHNRLYWYRQTLGQGPEFLTYFQNEAQLEKSRLLSDRFSAERPKGSFSTLEIQRTEQGDSAMYLCASSLAGLGVTEAFFGQGTRLTVV.

The chain couples TRBV11-3 to TRBJ2-2; the D gene TCRdb calls, TRBD1, cannot be checked with no DNA. CDR1 is SGHNT, CDR2 YENEEA, per germline. This CDR3 is built from 16 residues. The CDR3: CASSPWRGEHPGELFF.

This chain joins TRBV12-3 or TRBV12-4 and TRBJ2-1; the D call of TRBD2 rests on TCRdb alone, since no DNA is present to check it. The CDR3 consists of 15 residues. The CDR3 loop is CASVVGAGIYNEQFF.

The chain employs TRBV25-1 and TRBJ2-5. Germline loops: CDR1 MGHDK, CDR2 SYGVNS. This CDR3 contains 15 residues. Here the CDR3 reads CASSEFGVLQETQYF.

The chain combines TRBV6-4 with TRBJ2-1; TCRdb picks TRBD2, but there is no DNA to check that call. This CDR3 region has 15 residues. From germline, CDR1 is MRHNA and CDR2 SNTAGT. CDR3 residues: CASGRGASGNDEQFF.

The chain recombines TRBV20-1 with TRBJ1-6; TCRdb proposes TRBD1, but this gene call is untestable without DNA. Germline values: CDR1 DFQATT, CDR2 SNEGSKA (reference sequence). CDR3 length equals 14 residues. The CDR3 protein is CSARDDRDASPLHF.

The chain combines TRBV20-1 with TRBJ2-3; the D call from TCRdb, TRBD2, cannot be confirmed without DNA. Germline V CDR1 and CDR2: DFQATT, SNEGSKA (reference sequence). The CDR3 length is 15 residues. CDR3: CSSRGTSGESDTQYF.

The chain uses TRBV19 and TRBJ2-4. This CDR3 is built from 15 residues. Looked up from germline, CDR1 is LNHDA and CDR2 is SQIVND (reference sequence). CDR3 sequence reads: CASSSAEYGKNIQYF.

V and J are TRBV20-1 and TRBJ1-5; there is no DNA to check the TCRdb D call of TRBD1. The V gene's germline CDR1 is DFQATT and CDR2 SNEGSKA (reference sequence). The CDR3 has 13 residues. CDR3: CSARTGGNQPQHF.

The chain links TRBV6-1 to TRBJ1-4; the D gene TCRdb calls, TRBD1, cannot be checked with no DNA. This CDR3 has 15 residues. Germline lookup yields CDR1 MNHNS and CDR2 SASEGT. CDR3 protein: CAARLHGGENEKLFF.